The 19 T cell receptor beta chains below come from one sample, sequenced in a study of cytotoxic CD8 clonotypes in ibrutinib-treated CLL. TCRdb keeps only in-frame clones here, not all; method: immunoSEQ multiplex PCR. This table has 50,000 or so clones, less than 85% appearing once. Sample: PBMCs, taken after 24 months of ibrutinib treatment. Receptors originate from a human donor with chronic lymphocytic leukemia.

This clone appeared a few times. The chain has TRBV29-1 and TRBJ1-1; D is ambiguous. V was trimmed by 4 bases and J by 2 bases, leaving 8 bases between them. Looked up from germline, CDR1 is SQVTM and CDR2 is ANQGSEA. The CDR3 runs 12 residues. The CDR3 is CSVGGENTEAFF. The DNA of the CDR3 is TGCAGCGTTGGGGGTGAAAACACTGAAGCTTTCTTT.

The chain uses TRBV6-5 and TRBJ1-2; tentative D call: TRBD1 (6 bases). Trimming left V 5 bases short and J 1 base short, with 8 bases between. Germline CDR1 and CDR2: MNHEY and SVGAGI. The CDR3 contains 13 residues. This CDR3 is CASSPDSNYGYTF. The CDR3, as DNA: TGTGCCAGCAGTCCGGACAGTAACTATGGCTACACCTTC.

The V and J genes are TRBV6-5 and TRBJ2-7; 8 bases map to TRBD1. Germline V gene lookup returns CDR1 MNHEY and CDR2 SVGAGI. V shed 6 bases, J shed 6 bases, and the junction held 10 bases outside the gene matches. This CDR3 region has 14 residues. CDR3 bases: TGTGCCAGCAGCCCGACAGGGGTTAGGGCCGAGCAGTACTTC. Residues: CASSPTGVRAEQYF.

This chain links TRBV29-1 with TRBJ2-3; 11 bases agree with TRBD1. This CDR3 region has 16 residues. Per germline, CDR1 SQVTM and CDR2 ANQGSEA. V dropped 7 bases and J dropped 0; count of bases not matched to a gene: 9. CDR3 sequence: CSARLGTGGSTDTQYF. For the CDR3, the DNA is TGCAGCGCGAGACTGGGGACAGGGGGTAGCACAGATACGCAGTATTTT.

This clone was counted a single time. The CDR3, as DNA: TGTGCCAGTAGTTTCAATTCCGGGGATACGCAGTATTTT. This sequence encodes CASSFNSGDTQYF. V is TRBV19 and J is TRBJ2-3, with no clear D. CDR1 LNHDA and CDR2 SQIVND come from the germline V gene (reference sequence). This CDR3 has 13 residues. V lost 5 bases, J lost 6 bases, and 12 bases lay in between. The full variable domain, rest sourced from reference TRBV19 and TRBJ2-3, is DGGITQSPKYLFRKEGQNVTLSCEQNLNHDAMYWYRQDPGQGLRLIYYSQIVNDFQKGDIAEGYSVSREKKESFPLTVTSAQKNPTAFYLCASSFNSGDTQYFGPGTRLTVL.

The rearrangement links TRBV27 to TRBJ2-1; D is possibly TRBD1 (6 bases). The CDR3 loop spans 15 amino acids. Per the germline V gene, CDR1 is MNHEY and CDR2 is SMNVEV (reference sequence). Trimming removed 7 bases at V and 3 bases at J, with 16 bases between. The CDR3, as DNA: TGTGCCAGCACCCTTAGGGGGACACTCTACAATGAGCAGTTCTTC. It encodes CASTLRGTLYNEQFF.

The gene calls are TRBV5-1 and TRBJ2-7; D is ambiguous. The V end lost 0 bases, the J end lost 3 bases, and 4 bases lay between the germline ends. CDR1 and CDR2 (germline): SGHRS, YFSETQ. The CDR3 totals 12 residues. In nucleotides, the CDR3 is TGCGCCAGCAGCTTGGACGGCTACGAGCAGTACTTC. Amino acid sequence: CASSLDGYEQYF. The full variable domain, rest sourced from reference TRBV5-1 and TRBJ2-7, is KAGVTQTPRYLIKTRGQQVTLSCSPISGHRSVSWYQQTPGQGLQFLFEYFSETQRNKGNFPGRFSGRQFSNSRSEMNVSTLELGDSALYLCASSLDGYEQYFGPGTRLTVT.

This clone has just one count. The rearrangement uses TRBV7-8 and TRBJ2-1; 9 bases are a match to TRBD2. The CDR3 sequence is 15 residues long. The germline V gene has CDR1 SGHVS and CDR2 FQNEAQ. The ends lost 0 bases at V and 5 bases at J; junction bases unmatched: 2. CDR3 residues: CASSLASGSHNEQFF. CDR3 coding DNA: TGTGCCAGCAGCTTAGCTAGCGGGAGTCACAATGAGCAGTTCTTC.

The chain links TRBV27 to TRBJ1-5; no reliable D call. Germline V gene lookup returns CDR1 MNHEY and CDR2 SMNVEV (reference sequence). Trimming cost V 2 bases and J 4 bases, with 12 bases left between them. CDR3 size: 15 residues. CDR3 in DNA: TGTGCCAGCAGTTTAGGGCTGGGCAGTAATCAGCCCCAGCATTTT. Amino acid sequence: CASSLGLGSNQPQHF.

The chain employs TRBV7-9 and TRBJ1-2, with D perhaps matching TRBD1 (5 bases). CDR1 and CDR2 (germline): SEHNR, FQNEAQ (reference sequence). The CDR3 spans 15 residues. V was clipped by 8 bases and J by 1 base, with 17 bases between them. The DNA of the CDR3 is TGTGCCAGCGCGGACGACAGATTTAGTAACTATGGCTACACCTTC. It encodes CASADDRFSNYGYTF.

The gene calls are TRBV19 and TRBJ2-1; a possible D gene is TRBD1 (5 bases). The CDR3 length is 15 residues. V lost 9 bases and J lost 0, with 15 bases in between. Germline CDR1 reads LNHDA; CDR2 reads SQIVND (reference sequence). For the CDR3, the DNA is TGTGCCAGCAGTCCGACAGAACTCTCCTACAATGAGCAGTTCTTC. Amino acid sequence: CASSPTELSYNEQFF.

The V and J genes are TRBV14 and TRBJ1-5; unclear D gene. This CDR3 region has 13 residues. Per germline, CDR1 SGHDN and CDR2 FVKESK. Trimming took off 0 bases at V and 6 bases at J, with 6 bases between the two ends. CDR3 DNA: TGTGCCAGCAGCCAAGATTATGGTCAGCCCCAGCATTTT. Amino acids: CASSQDYGQPQHF.

V usage is TRBV12-2 and J usage is TRBJ2-7; the listed D gene, TRBD2, was not tested against the DNA. TRBV12-2 counts as a pseudogene. The CDR3 is made up of 16 amino acids. CDR3: CASRLAGWGVGYEQYF. The CDR3 nucleotides are TGTGCAAGTCGCTTAGCAGGGTGGGGAGTGGGTTACGAGCAGTACTTC.

The V call is TRBV5-1, the J call TRBJ2-2, with no clear D. The V gene lost 0 bases and the J gene lost 1 base, with 4 bases spanning the gap. Looked up from germline, CDR1 is SGHRS and CDR2 is YFSETQ. There are 14 residues in the CDR3. DNA for the CDR3: TGCGCCAGCAGCTTGGTTGAGAACACCGGGGAGCTGTTTTTT. It translates to CASSLVENTGELFF. Complete variable domain (other parts from reference TRBV5-1 and TRBJ2-2): KAGVTQTPRYLIKTRGQQVTLSCSPISGHRSVSWYQQTPGQGLQFLFEYFSETQRNKGNFPGRFSGRQFSNSRSEMNVSTLELGDSALYLCASSLVENTGELFFGEGSRLTVL.

The chain employs TRBV19 and TRBJ2-3, with TRBD2 matching over 11 bases. This CDR3 is built from 15 residues. Germline CDR1 and CDR2: LNHDA and SQIVND (reference sequence). Trimming at V came to 3 bases and at J to 2 bases, leaving 1 base not matched to a gene. CDR3 bases: TGTGCCAGTAGTATGACTAGCGGGACCACAGATACGCAGTATTTT. It codes for CASSMTSGTTDTQYF.

The CDR3 coding sequence is TGTGCCAGCAGCAAACGGGACTGGGGCACCGGGGAGCTGTTTTTT. Its translation is CASSKRDWGTGELFF. The chain couples TRBV9 to TRBJ2-2; TRBD2 might be the D (6 bases). Looked up from germline, CDR1 is SGDLS and CDR2 is YYNGEE. The V end was cut by 4 bases, the J end by 4 bases, with 14 bases between. CDR3 length: 15 amino acids.

The chain uses TRBV27 and TRBJ2-1; D gene ambiguous. V lost 6 bases and J 3 bases, leaving 3 bases between the germline ends. This CDR3 spans 11 amino acids. In germline, CDR1 is MNHEY, CDR2 SMNVEV (reference sequence). CDR3 amino acids: CASRHYNEQFF. DNA for the CDR3: TGTGCCAGCAGGCACTACAATGAGCAGTTCTTC.

The rearrangement links TRBV6-5 to TRBJ1-1; D uncertain. V gave up 6 bases and J gave up 1 base, with 12 bases separating them. Looked up from germline, CDR1 is MNHEY and CDR2 is SVGAGI. This CDR3 contains 14 residues. Written as DNA, the CDR3 is TGTGCCAGCAGCTACAGCGGTACGAACACTGAAGCTTTCTTT. Amino acids: CASSYSGTNTEAFF.

The V and J genes are TRBV30 and TRBJ2-1, with 7 nucleotides matching TRBD2. This CDR3 spans 17 amino acids. The germline V gene has CDR1 GTSNPN and CDR2 SVGIG (reference sequence). J gave up 0 bases and V 1 base, and 9 bases lay outside the gene matches. The CDR3 DNA is TGTGCCTGGAGTGGGGGTAGCGGGTATTACTCCTACAATGAGCAGTTCTTC. This encodes CAWSGGSGYYSYNEQFF.